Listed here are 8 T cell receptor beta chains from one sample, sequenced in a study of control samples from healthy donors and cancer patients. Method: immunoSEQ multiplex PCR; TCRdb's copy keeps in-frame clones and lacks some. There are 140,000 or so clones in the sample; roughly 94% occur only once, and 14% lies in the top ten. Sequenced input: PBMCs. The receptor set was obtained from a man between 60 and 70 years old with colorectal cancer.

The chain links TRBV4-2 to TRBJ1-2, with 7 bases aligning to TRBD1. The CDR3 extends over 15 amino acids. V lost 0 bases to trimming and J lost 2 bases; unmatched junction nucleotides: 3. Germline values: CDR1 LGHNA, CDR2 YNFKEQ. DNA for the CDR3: TGTGCCAGCAGCCAAGATGAGGGACAGAACTATGGCTACACCTTC. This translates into CASSQDEGQNYGYTF.

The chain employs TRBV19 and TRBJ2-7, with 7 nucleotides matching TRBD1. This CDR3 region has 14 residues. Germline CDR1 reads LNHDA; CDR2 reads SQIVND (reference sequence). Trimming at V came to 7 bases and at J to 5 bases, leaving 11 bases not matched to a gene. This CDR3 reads CASIRDSRGDEQYF. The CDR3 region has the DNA TGTGCCAGTATCCGGGACAGCCGAGGGGACGAGCAGTACTTC. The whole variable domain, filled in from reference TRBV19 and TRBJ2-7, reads DGGITQSPKYLFRKEGQNVTLSCEQNLNHDAMYWYRQDPGQGLRLIYYSQIVNDFQKGDIAEGYSVSREKKESFPLTVTSAQKNPTAFYLCASIRDSRGDEQYFGPGTRLTVT.

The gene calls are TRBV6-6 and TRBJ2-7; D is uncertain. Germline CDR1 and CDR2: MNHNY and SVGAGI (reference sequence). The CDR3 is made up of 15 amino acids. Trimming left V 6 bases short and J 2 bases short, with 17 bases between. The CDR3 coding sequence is TGTGCCAGCAGCCAAACGATGTTAGGAACCTACGAGCAGTACTTC. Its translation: CASSQTMLGTYEQYF.

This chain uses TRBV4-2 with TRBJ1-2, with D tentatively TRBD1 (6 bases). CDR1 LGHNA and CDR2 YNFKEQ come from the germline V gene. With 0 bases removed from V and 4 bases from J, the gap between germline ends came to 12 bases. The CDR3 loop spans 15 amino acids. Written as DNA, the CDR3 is TGTGCCAGCAGCCAAGATGGACAGACCCTCTATGGCTACACCTTC. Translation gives CASSQDGQTLYGYTF.

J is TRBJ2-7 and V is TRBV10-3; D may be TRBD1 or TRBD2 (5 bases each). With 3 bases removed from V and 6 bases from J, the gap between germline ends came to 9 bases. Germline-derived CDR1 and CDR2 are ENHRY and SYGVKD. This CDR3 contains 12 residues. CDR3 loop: CAISDAGAEQYF. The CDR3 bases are TGTGCCATCAGTGATGCCGGGGCCGAGCAGTACTTC.

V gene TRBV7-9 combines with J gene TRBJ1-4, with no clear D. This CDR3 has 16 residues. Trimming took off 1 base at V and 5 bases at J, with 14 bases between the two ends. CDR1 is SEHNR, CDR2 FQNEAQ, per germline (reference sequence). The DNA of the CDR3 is TGTGCCAGCAGCTTAGTTAGCGGGAGTTTGAATGAAAAACTGTTTTTT. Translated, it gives CASSLVSGSLNEKLFF.

Written as DNA, the CDR3 is TGTGCCAGCAGCGAGCCGGGGAACACTGAAGCTTTCTTT. Its translation: CASSEPGNTEAFF. The gene calls are TRBV11-3 and TRBJ1-1; D uncertain. Trimming took 5 bases from V and 1 from J, leaving 8 bases between them. The germline gives CDR1 SGHNT, CDR2 YENEEA. The CDR3 runs 13 residues.

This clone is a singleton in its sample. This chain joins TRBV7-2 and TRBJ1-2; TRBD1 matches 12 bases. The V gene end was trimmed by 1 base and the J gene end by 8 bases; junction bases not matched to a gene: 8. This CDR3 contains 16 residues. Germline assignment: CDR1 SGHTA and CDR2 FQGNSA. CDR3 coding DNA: TGTGCCAGCAGCTTAGAACCGGGACAGGGGGCTTGGGGCTACACCTTC. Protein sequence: CASSLEPGQGAWGYTF.